This T cell receptor beta chain was sequenced in a study of OX40 agonist ivuxolimab in advanced cancers. Study context: Subjects had a mean age of about 65 years, with a range of roughly 20 to 79; more than 70% were male. The study's findings and limits: Partial responders treated at 0.1-3.0 mg/kg exhibited clonal expansion among the lowest measured.

Blood sampling was done at baseline, cycle 4 day 1, and cycle 7 day 1. Points on this clone: Its antigen is currently unknown.

Assay used: immunoSEQ multiplex PCR; TCRdb lists only in-frame clones, some missing. The sample records about 85,000 clones, 65% to 90% being singletons. CDR1 and CDR2 from the germline V gene are MDHEN and SYDVKM. This CDR3 comprises 15 residues. V shed 6 bases and J shed 1 base, with 15 bases lying between them. The TCR was taken from an adult with an advanced solid tumor such as melanoma, head and neck, liver or kidney cancer. The chain has TRBV28 and TRBJ1-1; D unresolved. This sample comprised CD4+ or CD8+ T cells sorted from blood, obtained in a trial of the OX40 agonist ivuxolimab. CDR3 region: CASRPAVEENTEAFF. CDR3 bases: TGTGCCAGCAGACCCGCCGTTGAGGAGAACACTGAAGCTTTCTTT.